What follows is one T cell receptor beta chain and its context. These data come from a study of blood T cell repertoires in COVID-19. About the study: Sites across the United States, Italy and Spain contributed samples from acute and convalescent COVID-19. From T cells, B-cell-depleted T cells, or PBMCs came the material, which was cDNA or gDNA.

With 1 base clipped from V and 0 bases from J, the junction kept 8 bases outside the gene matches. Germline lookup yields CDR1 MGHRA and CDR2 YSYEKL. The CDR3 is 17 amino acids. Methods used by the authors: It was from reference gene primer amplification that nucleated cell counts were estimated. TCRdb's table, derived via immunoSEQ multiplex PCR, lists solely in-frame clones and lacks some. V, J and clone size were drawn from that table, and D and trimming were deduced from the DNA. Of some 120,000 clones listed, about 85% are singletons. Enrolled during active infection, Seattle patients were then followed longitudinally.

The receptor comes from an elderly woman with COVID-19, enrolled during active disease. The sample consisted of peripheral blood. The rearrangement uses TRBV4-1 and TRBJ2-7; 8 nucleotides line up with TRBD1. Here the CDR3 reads CASSQVVQGAGSYEQYF. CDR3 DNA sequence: TGCGCCAGCAGCCAAGTGGTCCAGGGGGCAGGCTCCTACGAGCAGTACTTC.